This T cell receptor (beta chain) comes out of a study of beta chain features in type 1 diabetes. Expressed TCRB transcripts were sequenced because the isolated RNA had all been reverse transcribed beforehand. Sequencing used immunoSEQ multiplex PCR; TCRdb keeps in-frame clones, though not all of them. The table records about 340,000 clones, around 7.6% of them present only once. This clone occurred many times. Its antigen is undetermined. General study results and limits: PCR might favor shorter templates, equally in patients and controls.

It was via CD45RO/CCR7/CD25/CD127/CD95/CD27 that CD4+ naive, central memory, regulatory and stem cell-like memory cells were sorted. Sort purity for all populations was recorded as exceeding 98%. Germline V CDR1 and CDR2: KGHSH, LQKENI. Trimming removed 6 bases at V and 0 bases at J, with 14 bases between. The CDR3 consists of 15 residues. The specimen sequenced was central memory CD4+ T cells from blood. The J gene is TRBJ1-1, the V gene TRBV18; D perhaps matches TRBD1 (6 bases). The source of this sequence is a woman between 18 and 29 years old in good health. The CDR3 coding sequence is TGTGCCAGCTCGCTTTCAGGGGTCATGAACACTGAAGCTTTCTTT. Translated, it gives CASSLSGVMNTEAFF. Combining the CDR3 with reference TRBV18 and TRBJ1-1 gives the whole variable domain NAGVMQNPRHLVRRRGQEARLRCSPMKGHSHVYWYRQLPEEGLKFMVYLQKENIIDESGMPKERFSAEFPKEGPSILRIQQVVRGDSAAYFCASSLSGVMNTEAFFGQGTRLTVV.